This TCR beta chain comes out of a study of blood T cell repertoires in COVID-19 (dated by TCRdb to the early 2020s). Background for the entire study: The collaborator samples originated in the United States, Italy and Spain and spanned the acute and convalescent phases of COVID-19. The prospective study material was composed of cDNA or gDNA derived from T cells, B-cell-depleted T cells, or PBMCs. The dataset comprised deeply sampled blood TCRbeta repertoires from subjects exposed to, actively infected with, or recovered from COVID-19. The repertoires were released in a freely available public database meant as a resource for research on the immune response to SARS-CoV-2. Samples were obtained from the ongoing ImmuneRACE study (first 160 participants) and from about 1,300 subjects provided by 6 global collaborators. The sample metadata nearly always contained a de-identified subject ID, COVID-19 status, age in years and sex. Where available, HLA class I and class II types were taken from metadata supplied by the sample provider and were not determined by assay-based typing.

Whole blood was collected in K2EDTA tubes by collaborating institutions according to the institutions' own protocols. For TCRbeta analysis, collaborators shipped samples in one of three forms: frozen whole blood, isolated PBMCs, or DNA extracted from either of those sample types. On this clone: The specificity of this receptor is unknown. No base qualities exist here, and no much larger clone lies one base off it.

Broad study findings and their caveats: Clinical and demographic metadata were provided uncurated, with the amount varying by source and participant.

The CDR3 numbers 14 residues from cysteine through phenylalanine. Of all the DNA, just the CDR3 is kept, 42 bases in frame from base 1. A distance of 11 bases separates the germline ends of V and J, which lose 6 bases and 0 bases respectively. The germline V gene gives CDR1 as SNHLY and CDR2 as FYNNEI. The immunoSEQ Assay, a bias-controlled multiplex PCR, was used to amplify TCRbeta CDR3 regions from genomic DNA. On the study's bioinformatics: Within the assay, amplification of reference gene primers was used to estimate how many nucleated cells each sample contained. Sequence reads were collapsed and filtered to measure the absolute abundance of every unique TCRbeta CDR3 rearrangement. Productive Simpson clonality was computed per sample as the square root of Simpson's diversity index over productive rearrangements. TCRdb re-hosts the immuneACCESS table, in-frame sequences only. Its copies lack some clones; in the studies checked, an unresolved V gene accounts for under half of them, and the cause for the rest is not known. V and J calls plus clone size are reproduced from that table; the DNA served to infer D and trimming. This sample lists 200,000 to 250,000 clones; around 82% were detected once. The ten largest clones add up to less than 2.5% of the sample.

The chain is assembled from TRBV2 and TRBJ1-1; the D region possibly corresponds to TRBD1 (6 bases align). This receptor was identified in a woman aged 55-70 years with acute or convalescent COVID-19. The sequenced sample was peripheral blood. The DNA sequence follows: TGTGCCAGCAGGGGACGACAGGTGAACACTGAAGCTTTCTTT. Translated, this is CASRGRQVNTEAFF.